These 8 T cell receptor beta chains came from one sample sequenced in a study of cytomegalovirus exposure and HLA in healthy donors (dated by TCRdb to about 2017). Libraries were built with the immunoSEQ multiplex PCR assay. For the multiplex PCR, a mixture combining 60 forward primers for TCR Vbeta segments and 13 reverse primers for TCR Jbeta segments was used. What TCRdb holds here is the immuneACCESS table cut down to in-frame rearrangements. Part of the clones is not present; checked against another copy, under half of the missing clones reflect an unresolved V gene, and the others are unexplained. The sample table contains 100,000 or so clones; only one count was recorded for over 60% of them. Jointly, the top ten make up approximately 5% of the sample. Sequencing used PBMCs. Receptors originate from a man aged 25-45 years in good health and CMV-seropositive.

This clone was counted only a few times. CDR3 sequence: CATSGQGPGQPQHF. DNA of the CDR3: TGTGCCACCAGCGGCCAGGGTCCTGGGCAGCCCCAGCATTTT. The rearrangement uses TRBV15 and TRBJ1-5, with D possibly matching TRBD1 (5 bases). V gave up 5 bases and J gave up 7 bases, with 15 bases separating them. The CDR3 consists of 14 residues. In germline, CDR1 is LNHNV, CDR2 YYDKDF (reference sequence).

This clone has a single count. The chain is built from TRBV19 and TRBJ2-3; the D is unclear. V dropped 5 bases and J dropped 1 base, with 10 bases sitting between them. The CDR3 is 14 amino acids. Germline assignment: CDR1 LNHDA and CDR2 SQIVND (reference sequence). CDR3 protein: CASSPLQGTDTQYF. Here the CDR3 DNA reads TGTGCCAGTAGTCCCCTCCAGGGCACAGATACGCAGTATTTT.

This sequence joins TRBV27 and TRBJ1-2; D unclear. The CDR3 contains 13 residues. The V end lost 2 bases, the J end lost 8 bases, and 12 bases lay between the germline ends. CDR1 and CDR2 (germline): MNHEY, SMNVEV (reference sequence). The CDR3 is CASSLEGRNGYTF. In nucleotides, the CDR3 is TGTGCCAGCAGTTTAGAAGGGAGGAACGGCTACACCTTC.

The CDR3 DNA sequence: TGTGCCAGCAGCCCCCTGGGCAGCACTGAAGCTTTCTTT. Translated, it gives CASSPLGSTEAFF. J is TRBJ1-1 and V is TRBV7-3; D uncertain. Trimming took 5 bases from V and 4 from J, leaving 11 bases between them. The CDR3 runs to 13 residues. Germline V gene lookup returns CDR1 SGHTA and CDR2 FQGTGA.

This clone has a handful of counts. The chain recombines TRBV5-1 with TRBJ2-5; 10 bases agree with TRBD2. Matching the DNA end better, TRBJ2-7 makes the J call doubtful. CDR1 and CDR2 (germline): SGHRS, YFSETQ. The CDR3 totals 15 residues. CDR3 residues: CASSPLAGTSYEQYF. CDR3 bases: TGCGCCAGCAGCCCACTAGCGGGGACCTCCTACGAGCAGTACTTC.

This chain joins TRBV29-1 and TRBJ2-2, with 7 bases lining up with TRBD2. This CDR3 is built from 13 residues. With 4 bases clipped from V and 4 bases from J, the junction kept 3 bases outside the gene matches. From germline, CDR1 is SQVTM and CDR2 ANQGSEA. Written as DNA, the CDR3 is TGCAGCGTTGCACTAGCGTTCACCGGGGAGCTGTTTTTT. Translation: CSVALAFTGELFF.

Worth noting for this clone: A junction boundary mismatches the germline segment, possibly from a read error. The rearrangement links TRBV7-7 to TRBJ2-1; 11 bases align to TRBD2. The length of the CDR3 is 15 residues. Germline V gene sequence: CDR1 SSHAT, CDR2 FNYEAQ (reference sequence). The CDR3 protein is CASSQGLADYNEQFF. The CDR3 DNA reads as TGTGCTAGCAGCCAGGGACTAGCGGACTACAATGAGCAGTTCTTC.

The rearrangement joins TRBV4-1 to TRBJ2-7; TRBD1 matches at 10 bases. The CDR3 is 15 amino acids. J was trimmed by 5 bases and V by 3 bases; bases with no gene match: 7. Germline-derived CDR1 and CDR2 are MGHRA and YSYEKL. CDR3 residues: CASSHPGTGAHEQYV. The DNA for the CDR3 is TGCGCCAGCAGCCACCCCGGGACAGGGGCCCACGAGCAGTACGTC.